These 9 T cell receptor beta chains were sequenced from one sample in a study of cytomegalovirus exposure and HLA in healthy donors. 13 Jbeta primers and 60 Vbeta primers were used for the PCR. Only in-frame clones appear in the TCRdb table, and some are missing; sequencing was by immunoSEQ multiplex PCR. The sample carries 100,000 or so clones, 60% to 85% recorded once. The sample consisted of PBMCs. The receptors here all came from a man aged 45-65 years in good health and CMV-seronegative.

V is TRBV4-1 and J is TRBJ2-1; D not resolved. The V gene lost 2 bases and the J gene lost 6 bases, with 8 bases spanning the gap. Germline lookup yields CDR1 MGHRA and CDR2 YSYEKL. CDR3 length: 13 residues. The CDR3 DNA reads TGCGCCAGCAGCCAACAAAGCATCAATGAGCAGTTCTTC. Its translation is CASSQQSINEQFF.

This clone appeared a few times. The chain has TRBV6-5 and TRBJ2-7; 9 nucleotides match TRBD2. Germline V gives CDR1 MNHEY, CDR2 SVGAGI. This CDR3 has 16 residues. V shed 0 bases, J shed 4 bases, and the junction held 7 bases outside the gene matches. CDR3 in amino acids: CASSYSLAGSWYEQYF. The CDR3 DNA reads TGTGCCAGCAGTTACTCCCTAGCGGGGAGTTGGTACGAGCAGTACTTC.

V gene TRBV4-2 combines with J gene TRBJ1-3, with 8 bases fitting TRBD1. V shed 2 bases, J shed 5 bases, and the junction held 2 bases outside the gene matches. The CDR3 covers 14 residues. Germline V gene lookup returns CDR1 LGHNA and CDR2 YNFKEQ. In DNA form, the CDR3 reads TGTGCCAGCAGCCAACAGGGGGCAAGAAACACCATATATTTT. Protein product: CASSQQGARNTIYF.

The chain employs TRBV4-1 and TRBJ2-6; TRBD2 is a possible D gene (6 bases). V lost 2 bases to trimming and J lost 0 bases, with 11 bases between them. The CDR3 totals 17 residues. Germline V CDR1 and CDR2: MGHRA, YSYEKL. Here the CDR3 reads CASSQPGSLSGANVLTF. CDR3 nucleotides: TGCGCCAGCAGCCAACCCGGGAGCCTCTCTGGGGCCAACGTCCTGACTTTC.

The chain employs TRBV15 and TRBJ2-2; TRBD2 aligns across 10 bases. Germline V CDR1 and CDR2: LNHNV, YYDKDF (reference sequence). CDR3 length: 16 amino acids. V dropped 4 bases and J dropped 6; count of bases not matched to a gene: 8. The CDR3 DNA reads TGTGCCACCAGCACCCAGAGCGGGAGGGCCGCCGGGGAGCTGTTTTTT. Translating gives CATSTQSGRAAGELFF.

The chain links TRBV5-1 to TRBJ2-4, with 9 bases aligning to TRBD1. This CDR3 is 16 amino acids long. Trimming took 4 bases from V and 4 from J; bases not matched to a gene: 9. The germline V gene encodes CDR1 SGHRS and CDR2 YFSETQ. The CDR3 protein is CASSMGQGNEKNIQYF. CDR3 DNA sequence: TGCGCCAGCAGCATGGGACAGGGAAACGAGAAAAACATTCAGTACTTC. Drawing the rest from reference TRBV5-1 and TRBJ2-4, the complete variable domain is KAGVTQTPRYLIKTRGQQVTLSCSPISGHRSVSWYQQTPGQGLQFLFEYFSETQRNKGNFPGRFSGRQFSNSRSEMNVSTLELGDSALYLCASSMGQGNEKNIQYFGAGTRLSVL.

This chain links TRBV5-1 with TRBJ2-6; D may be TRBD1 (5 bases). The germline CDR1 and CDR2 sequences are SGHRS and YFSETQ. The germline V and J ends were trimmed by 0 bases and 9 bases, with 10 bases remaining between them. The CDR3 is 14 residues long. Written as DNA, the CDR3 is TGCGCCAGCAGCTTGGACAGGAGTGGCAACGTCCTGACTTTC. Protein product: CASSLDRSGNVLTF.

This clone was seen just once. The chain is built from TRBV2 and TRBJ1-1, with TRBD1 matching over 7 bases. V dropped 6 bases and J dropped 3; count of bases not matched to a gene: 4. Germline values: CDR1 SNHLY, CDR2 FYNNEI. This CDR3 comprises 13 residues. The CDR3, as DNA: TGTGCCAGCAGCGATGACAGGGACACTGAAGCTTTCTTT. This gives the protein CASSDDRDTEAFF.

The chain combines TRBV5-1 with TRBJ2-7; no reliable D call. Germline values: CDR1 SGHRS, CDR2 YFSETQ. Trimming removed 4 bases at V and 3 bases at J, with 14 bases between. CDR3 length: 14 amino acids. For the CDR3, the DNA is TGCGCCAGCAGCCTCGCTGCGCCGTACTACGAGCAGTACTTC. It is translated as CASSLAAPYYEQYF.